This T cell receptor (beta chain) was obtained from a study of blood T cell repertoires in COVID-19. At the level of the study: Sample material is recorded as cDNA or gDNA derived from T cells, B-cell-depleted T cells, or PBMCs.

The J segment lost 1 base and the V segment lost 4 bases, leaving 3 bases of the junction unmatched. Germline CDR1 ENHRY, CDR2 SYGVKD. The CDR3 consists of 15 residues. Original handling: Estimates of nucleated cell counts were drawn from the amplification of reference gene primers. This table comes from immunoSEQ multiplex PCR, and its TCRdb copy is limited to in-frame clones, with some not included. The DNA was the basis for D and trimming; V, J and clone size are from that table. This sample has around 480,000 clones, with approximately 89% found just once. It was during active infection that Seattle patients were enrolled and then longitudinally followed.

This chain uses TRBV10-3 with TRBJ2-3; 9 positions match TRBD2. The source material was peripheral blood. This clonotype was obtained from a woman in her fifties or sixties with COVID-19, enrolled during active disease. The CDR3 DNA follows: TGTGCCATCAGTGTCTCTAGCGGGGGCACAGATACGCAGTATTTT. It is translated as CAISVSSGGTDTQYF.